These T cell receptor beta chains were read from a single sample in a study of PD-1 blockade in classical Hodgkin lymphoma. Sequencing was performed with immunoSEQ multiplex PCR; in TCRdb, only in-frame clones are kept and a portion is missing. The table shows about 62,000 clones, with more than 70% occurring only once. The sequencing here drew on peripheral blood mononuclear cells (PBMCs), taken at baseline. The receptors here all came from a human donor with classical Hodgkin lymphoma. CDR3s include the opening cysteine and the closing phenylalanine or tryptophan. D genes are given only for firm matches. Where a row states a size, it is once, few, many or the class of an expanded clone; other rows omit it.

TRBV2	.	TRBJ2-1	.	TGTGCCAGCAATGGGGGCGATGAGCAGTTCTTC	CASNGGDEQFF
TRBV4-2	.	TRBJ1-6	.	TGTGCCAGCAGCCAAGCGAATTATTCACCCCTCCACTTT	CASSQANYSPLHF
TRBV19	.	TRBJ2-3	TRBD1	TGTGCCAGTAGTATCCCCTCAGGGGGCTATCGTTCGGATACGCAGTATTTT	CASSIPSGGYRSDTQYF
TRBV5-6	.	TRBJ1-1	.	TGTGCCAGCAGCTTGATGACGGTGAACACTGAAGCTTTCTTT	CASSLMTVNTEAFF
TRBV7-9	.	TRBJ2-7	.	TGTGCCAGCAGCTACATCACCTCCTACGAGCAGTACTTC	CASSYITSYEQYF
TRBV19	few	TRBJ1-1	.	TGTGCCAGTAGTATTGGGGCCACTGAAGCTTTCTTT	CASSIGATEAFF
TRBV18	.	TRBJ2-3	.	TGTGCCAGCTCACCAATCGCGACCCGAGGGGCAGGGGGGACAGATACGCAGTATTTT	CASSPIATRGAGGTDTQYF
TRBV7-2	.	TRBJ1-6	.	TGTGCCAGCAGCTCAATTGCTCTTCTGGCTTCACCCCTCCACTTT	CASSSIALLASPLHF
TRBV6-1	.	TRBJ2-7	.	TGTGCCAGCAGTGAATTTGACAGCTACGAGCAGTACTTC	CASSEFDSYEQYF
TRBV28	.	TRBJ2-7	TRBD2	TGTGCCAGCAGTTTAAGACGAGGGAGGGTAGATACCGAGCAGTACTTC	CASSLRRGRVDTEQYF
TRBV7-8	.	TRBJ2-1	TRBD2	TGTGCCAGCAGCCTGGGGACTATTGGGTACAATGAGCAGTTCTTC	CASSLGTIGYNEQFF
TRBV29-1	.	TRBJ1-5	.	TGCAGCGTTGGACATCAGGGGAATCAGCCCCAGCATTTT	CSVGHQGNQPQHF
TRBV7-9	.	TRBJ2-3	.	TGTGCCAGCAGCTTAGGAGACGCAAATACGCAGTATTTT	CASSLGDANTQYF
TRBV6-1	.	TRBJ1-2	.	TGTGCCAGCAGTGAAGCTTCAGGGGTTAACTATGGCTACACCTTC	CASSEASGVNYGYTF
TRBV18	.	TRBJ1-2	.	TGTGCCAGCTCACTGGTGGTGAATGAAGGCTACACCTTC	CASSLVVNEGYTF
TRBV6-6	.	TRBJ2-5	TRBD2	TGTGCCAGCGCCTTCACCCAGCGGGGGACAGAGACCCAGTACTTC	CASAFTQRGTETQYF
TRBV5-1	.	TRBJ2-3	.	TGCGCCAGCAGCTTGGATGATTTTACAGATACGCAGTATTTT	CASSLDDFTDTQYF
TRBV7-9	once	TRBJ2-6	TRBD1	TGTGCCAGCAGCTTTATGCTGGGACAGGCGTTCTCTGGGGCCAACGTCCTGACTTTC	CASSFMLGQAFSGANVLTF
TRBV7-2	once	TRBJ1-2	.	TGTGCCAGCAGCCCAGGGTATGGCTACACCTTC	CASSPGYGYTF
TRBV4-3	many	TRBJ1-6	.	TGCGCCAGCAGCCAAGCCGGCGGTGACTATAATTCACCCCTCCACTTT	CASSQAGGDYNSPLHF
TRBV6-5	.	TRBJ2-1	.	TGTGCCAGCAGTTACTTTAGGGGGGACAATGAGCAGTTCTTC	CASSYFRGDNEQFF
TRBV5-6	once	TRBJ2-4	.	TGTGCCAGCAGCTTGGTGGCAGGGGCCCTAACAAAAAACATTCAGTACTTC	CASSLVAGALTKNIQYF
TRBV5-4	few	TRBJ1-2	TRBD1	TGTGCCAGCAGGCGGACAGGACCCTATGGCTACACCTTC	CASRRTGPYGYTF
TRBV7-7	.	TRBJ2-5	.	TGTGCCAGCAGCTCGACTGTACAAGAGACCCAGTACTTC	CASSSTVQETQYF
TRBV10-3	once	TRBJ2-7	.	TGTGCCATCAGTCCCAGGGGCGGTGAGGACGAGCAGTACTTC	CAISPRGGEDEQYF
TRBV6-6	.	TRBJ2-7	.	TGTGCCAGCAGTCGCAGCGAAGTGTCCTACGAGCAGTACTTC	CASSRSEVSYEQYF
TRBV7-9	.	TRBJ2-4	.	TGTGCCAGCAGCTTGGGACTGAACATTCAGTACTTC	CASSLGLNIQYF
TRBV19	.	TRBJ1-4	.	TGTGCCAGTAGTAACGTCGGGACCCGCCATCGGGAAAAACTGTTTTTT	CASSNVGTRHREKLFF
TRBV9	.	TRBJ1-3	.	TGTGCCAGCAGCGAACAGGGACCTGGAAACACCATATATTTT	CASSEQGPGNTIYF
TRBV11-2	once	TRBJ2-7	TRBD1	TGTGCCAGCAGCTCGGGGCAGGGGGCCTACGAGCAGTACTTC	CASSSGQGAYEQYF
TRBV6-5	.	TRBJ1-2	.	TGTGCCAGCACGAGGGGGTTTCAAAGCTATGGCTACACCTTC	CASTRGFQSYGYTF
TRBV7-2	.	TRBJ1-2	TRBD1	TGTGCCAGCAGCCCAGGGGGGACAGGGGTTTTTTATGGCTACACCTTC	CASSPGGTGVFYGYTF
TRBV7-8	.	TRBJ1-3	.	TGTGCCAGCAGCTTAGAAGGGTGGGGAGGAAACACCATATATTTT	CASSLEGWGGNTIYF
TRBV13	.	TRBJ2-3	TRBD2	TGTGCCAGCAGCCCACTAGCGGGGGGAACGGCAGATACGCAGTATTTT	CASSPLAGGTADTQYF
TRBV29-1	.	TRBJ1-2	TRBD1	TGCAGCGTTGTGACAGGGGGGAACTATGGCTACACCTTC	CSVVTGGNYGYTF
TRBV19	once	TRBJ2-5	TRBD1	TGTGCCAGTAGTATGGACAGGAACCAAGAGACCCAGTACTTC	CASSMDRNQETQYF
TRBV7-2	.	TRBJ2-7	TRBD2	TGTGCCAGCAGCTTAACAGCGGGGGGGTACGAGCAGTACTTC	CASSLTAGGYEQYF
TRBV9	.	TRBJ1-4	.	TGTGCCAGCAGCCCAGTAGTGACTAATGAAAAACTGTTTTTT	CASSPVVTNEKLFF
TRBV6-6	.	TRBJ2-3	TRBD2	TGTGCCAGCAAGCGGGGGGCAACAGATACGCAGTATTTT	CASKRGATDTQYF
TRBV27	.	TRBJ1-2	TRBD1	TGTGCCAGCAGTTTCGCCCCAGGGGGCCGTGGCTACACCTTC	CASSFAPGGRGYTF
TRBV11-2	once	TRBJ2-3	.	TGTGCCAGCAGCTTAGTCGGAACTAGTGTCGCCGATACGCAGTATTTT	CASSLVGTSVADTQYF
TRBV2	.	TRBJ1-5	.	TGTGCCAGCAGTGTTATGGGGATAGGTCAGCCCCAGCATTTT	CASSVMGIGQPQHF
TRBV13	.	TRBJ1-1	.	TGTGCCAGCAGCTTAATGGGGCTGATGAACACTGAAGCTTTCTTT	CASSLMGLMNTEAFF
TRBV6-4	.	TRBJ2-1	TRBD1	TGTGCCAGCAGTGAGTCAGGGACAGGGTCCTACAATGAGCAGTTCTTC	CASSESGTGSYNEQFF
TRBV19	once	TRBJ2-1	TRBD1	TGTGCCAGTAGTCCCGGGACAGCCCTATACAATGAGCAGTTCTTC	CASSPGTALYNEQFF
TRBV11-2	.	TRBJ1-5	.	TGTGCCAGCAGCTTCGCCCTACAGGGACGTAATCAACCCCAGCATTTT	CASSFALQGRNQPQHF
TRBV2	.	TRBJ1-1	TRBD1	TGTGCCAGCGTTTTTTCCGGGACAGGTAAAAGGACGAACACTGAAGCTTTCTTT	CASVFSGTGKRTNTEAFF
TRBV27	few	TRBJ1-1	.	TGTGCCAGCAGTTTAGTTCCAGGGACTGAAGCTTTCTTT	CASSLVPGTEAFF
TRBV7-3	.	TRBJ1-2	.	TGTGCCAGCAGCTTAGACATAAGCTATGGCTACACCTTC	CASSLDISYGYTF
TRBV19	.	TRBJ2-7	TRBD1	TGTGCCAGTAGTACAGGGGGATATTCCTACGAGCAGTACTTC	CASSTGGYSYEQYF